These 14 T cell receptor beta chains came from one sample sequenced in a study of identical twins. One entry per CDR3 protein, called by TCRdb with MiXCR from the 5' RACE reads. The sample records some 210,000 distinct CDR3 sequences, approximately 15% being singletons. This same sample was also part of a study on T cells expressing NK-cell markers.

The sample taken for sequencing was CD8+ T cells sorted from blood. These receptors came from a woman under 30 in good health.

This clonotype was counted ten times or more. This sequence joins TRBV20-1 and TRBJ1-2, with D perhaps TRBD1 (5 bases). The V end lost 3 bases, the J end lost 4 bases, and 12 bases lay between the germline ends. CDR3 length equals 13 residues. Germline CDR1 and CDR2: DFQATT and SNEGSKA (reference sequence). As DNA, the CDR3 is TGCAGTGCTAGCCCCGGGACGGTCTATGGCTACACCTTC. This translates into CSASPGTVYGYTF.

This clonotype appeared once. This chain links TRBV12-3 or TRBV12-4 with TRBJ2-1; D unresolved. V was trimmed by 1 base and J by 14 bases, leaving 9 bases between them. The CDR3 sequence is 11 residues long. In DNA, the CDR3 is TGTGCCAGCAGTTTAGGAACGGACGAGTTCTTC. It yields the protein CASSLGTDEFF.

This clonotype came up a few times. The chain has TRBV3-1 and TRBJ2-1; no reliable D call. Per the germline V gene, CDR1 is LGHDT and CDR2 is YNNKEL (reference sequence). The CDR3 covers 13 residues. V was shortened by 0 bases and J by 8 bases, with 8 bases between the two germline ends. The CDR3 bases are TGTGCCAGCAGCCAAGACCGCCCCCATGAGCAGTTCTTC. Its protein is CASSQDRPHEQFF.

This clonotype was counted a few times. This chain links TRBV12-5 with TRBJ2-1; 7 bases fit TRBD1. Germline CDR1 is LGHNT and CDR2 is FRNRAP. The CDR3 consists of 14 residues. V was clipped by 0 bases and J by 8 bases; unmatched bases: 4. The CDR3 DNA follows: TGTGCTAGTGGTTTGGTAGGGGGCGTCGATGAGCAGTTCTTC. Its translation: CASGLVGGVDEQFF.

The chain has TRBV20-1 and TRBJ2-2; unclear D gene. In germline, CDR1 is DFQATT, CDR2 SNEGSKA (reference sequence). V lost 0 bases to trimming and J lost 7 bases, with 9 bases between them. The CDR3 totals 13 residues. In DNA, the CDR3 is TGCAGTGCTAGAGATCTGGGTAGCGGGGAGCTGTTTTTT. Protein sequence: CSARDLGSGELFF.

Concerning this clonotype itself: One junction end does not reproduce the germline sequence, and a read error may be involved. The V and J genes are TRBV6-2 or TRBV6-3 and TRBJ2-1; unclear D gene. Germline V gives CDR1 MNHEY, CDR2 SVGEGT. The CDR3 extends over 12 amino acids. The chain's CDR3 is CASSYGYNVQFF. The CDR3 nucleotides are TGTGCCAGCAGTTACGGCTACAATGTGCAGTTCTTC.

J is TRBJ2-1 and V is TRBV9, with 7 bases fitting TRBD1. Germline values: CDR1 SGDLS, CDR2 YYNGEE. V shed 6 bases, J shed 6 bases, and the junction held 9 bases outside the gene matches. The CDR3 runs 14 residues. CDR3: CASTGAGGSNEQFF. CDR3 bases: TGTGCCAGCACAGGTGCAGGGGGATCCAATGAGCAGTTCTTC.

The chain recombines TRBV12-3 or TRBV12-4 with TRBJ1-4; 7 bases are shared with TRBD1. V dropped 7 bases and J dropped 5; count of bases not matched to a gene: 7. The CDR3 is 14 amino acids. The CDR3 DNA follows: TGTGCCAGCAAGTCCCGACAGGGAAATGAAAAACTGTTTTTT. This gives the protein CASKSRQGNEKLFF.

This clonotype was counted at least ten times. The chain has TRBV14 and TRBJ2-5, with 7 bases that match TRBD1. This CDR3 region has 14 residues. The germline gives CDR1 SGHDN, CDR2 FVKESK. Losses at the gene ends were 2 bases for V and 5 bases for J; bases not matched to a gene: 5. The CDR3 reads CASSQYDREETQYF. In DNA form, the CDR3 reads TGTGCCAGCAGCCAATACGACAGGGAGGAGACCCAGTACTTC.

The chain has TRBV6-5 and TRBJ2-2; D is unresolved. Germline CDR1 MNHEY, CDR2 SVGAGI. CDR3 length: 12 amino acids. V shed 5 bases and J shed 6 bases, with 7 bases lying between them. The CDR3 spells CASSRTSGELFF. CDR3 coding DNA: TGTGCCAGCAGTAGGACCTCCGGGGAGCTGTTTTTT.

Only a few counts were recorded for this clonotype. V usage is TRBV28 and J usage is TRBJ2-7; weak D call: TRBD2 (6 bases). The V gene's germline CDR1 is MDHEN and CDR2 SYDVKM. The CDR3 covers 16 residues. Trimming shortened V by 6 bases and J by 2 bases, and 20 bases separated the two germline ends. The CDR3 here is CASSKLRDSVTYEQYF. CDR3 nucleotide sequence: TGTGCCAGCAGCAAACTACGGGACTCCGTTACCTACGAGCAGTACTTC.

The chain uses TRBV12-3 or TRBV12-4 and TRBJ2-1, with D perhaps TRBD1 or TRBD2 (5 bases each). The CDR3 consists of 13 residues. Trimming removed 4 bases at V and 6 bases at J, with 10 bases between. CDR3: CASSWGWSNEQFF. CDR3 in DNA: TGTGCCAGCAGTTGGGGGTGGTCCAATGAGCAGTTCTTC.

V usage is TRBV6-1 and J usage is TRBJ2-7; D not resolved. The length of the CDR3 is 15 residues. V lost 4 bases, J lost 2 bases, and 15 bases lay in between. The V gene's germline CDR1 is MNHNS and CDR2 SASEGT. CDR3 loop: CASSGTSSVPYEQYF. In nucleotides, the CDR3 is TGTGCCAGCAGTGGAACAAGTTCTGTCCCCTACGAGCAGTACTTC.

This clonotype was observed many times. CDR3 amino acids: CASSYPSDSYEQYF. CDR3 DNA: TGTGCCAGCAGTTATCCTAGCGACTCCTACGAGCAGTACTTC. The rearrangement uses TRBV6-5 and TRBJ2-7; D might be TRBD2 (6 bases). V was shortened by 3 bases and J by 0 bases, with 9 bases between the two germline ends. CDR3 length: 14 residues. Germline loops: CDR1 MNHEY, CDR2 SVGAGI.